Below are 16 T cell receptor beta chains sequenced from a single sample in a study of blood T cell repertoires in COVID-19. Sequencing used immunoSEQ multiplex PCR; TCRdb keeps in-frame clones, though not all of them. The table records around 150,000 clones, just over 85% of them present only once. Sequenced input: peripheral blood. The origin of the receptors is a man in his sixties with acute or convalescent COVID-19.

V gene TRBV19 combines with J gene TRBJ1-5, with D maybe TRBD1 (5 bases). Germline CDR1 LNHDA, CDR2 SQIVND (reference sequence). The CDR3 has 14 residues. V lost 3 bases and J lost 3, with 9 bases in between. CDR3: CASSIGGDNQPQHF. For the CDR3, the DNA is TGTGCCAGTAGTATCGGGGGAGACAATCAGCCCCAGCATTTT.

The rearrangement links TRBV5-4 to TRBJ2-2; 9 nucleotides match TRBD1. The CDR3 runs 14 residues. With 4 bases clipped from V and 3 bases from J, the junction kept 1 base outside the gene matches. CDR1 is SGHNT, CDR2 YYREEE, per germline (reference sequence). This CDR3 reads CASSTGGDTGELFF. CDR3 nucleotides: TGTGCCAGCAGCACAGGGGGCGACACCGGGGAGCTGTTTTTT.

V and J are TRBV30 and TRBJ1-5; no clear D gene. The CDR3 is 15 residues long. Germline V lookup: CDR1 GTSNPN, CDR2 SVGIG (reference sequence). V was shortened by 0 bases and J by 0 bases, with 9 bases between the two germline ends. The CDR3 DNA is TGTGCCTGGAGTGTACGAGGGCTTAGCAATCAGCCCCAGCATTTT. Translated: CAWSVRGLSNQPQHF.

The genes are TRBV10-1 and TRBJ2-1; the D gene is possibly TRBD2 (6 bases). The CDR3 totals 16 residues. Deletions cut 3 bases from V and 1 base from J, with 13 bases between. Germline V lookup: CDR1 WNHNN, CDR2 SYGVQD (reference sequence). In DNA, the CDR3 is TGCGCCAGCAGTGATCGTCGGGCGGGGTCCTACAATGAGCAGTTCTTC. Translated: CASSDRRAGSYNEQFF.

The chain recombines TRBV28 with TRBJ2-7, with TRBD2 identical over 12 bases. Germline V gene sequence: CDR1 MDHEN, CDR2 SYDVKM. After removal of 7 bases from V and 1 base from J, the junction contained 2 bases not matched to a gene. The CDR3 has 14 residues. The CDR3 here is CASTLAGGSYEQYF. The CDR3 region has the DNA TGTGCCAGCACACTAGCGGGAGGTTCCTACGAGCAGTACTTC.

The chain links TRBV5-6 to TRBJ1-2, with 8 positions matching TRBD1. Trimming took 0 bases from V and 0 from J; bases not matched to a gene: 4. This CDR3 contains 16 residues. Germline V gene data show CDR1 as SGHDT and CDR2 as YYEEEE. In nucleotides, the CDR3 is TGTGCCAGCAGCTTGGAGACAGGGGTCCCTAACTATGGCTACACCTTC. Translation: CASSLETGVPNYGYTF. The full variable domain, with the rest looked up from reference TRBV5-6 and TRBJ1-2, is DAGVTQSPTHLIKTRGQQVTLRCSPKSGHDTVSWYQQALGQGPQFIFQYYEEEERQRGNFPDRFSGHQFPNYSSELNVNALLLGDSALYLCASSLETGVPNYGYTFGSGTRLTVV.

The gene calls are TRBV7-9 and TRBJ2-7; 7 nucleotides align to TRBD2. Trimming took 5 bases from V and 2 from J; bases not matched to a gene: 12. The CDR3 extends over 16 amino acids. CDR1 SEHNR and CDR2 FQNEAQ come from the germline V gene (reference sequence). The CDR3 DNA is TGTGCCAGCAGCCTATTCGGTCCTAGCGGCGCCTACGAGCAGTACTTC. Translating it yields CASSLFGPSGAYEQYF.

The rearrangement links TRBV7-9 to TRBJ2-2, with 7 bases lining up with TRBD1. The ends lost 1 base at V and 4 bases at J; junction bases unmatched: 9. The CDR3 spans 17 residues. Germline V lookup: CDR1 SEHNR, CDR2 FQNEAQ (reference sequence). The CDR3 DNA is TGTGCCAGCAGCTTAGTGGGGCAGGGGGTTAGCACCGGGGAGCTGTTTTTT. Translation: CASSLVGQGVSTGELFF.

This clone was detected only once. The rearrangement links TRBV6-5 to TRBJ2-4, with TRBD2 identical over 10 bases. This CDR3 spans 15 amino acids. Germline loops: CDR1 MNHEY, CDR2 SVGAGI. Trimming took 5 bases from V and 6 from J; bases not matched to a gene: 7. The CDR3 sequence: CASSPSGSGGNIQYF. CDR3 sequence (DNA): TGTGCCAGCAGTCCTAGCGGGAGTGGGGGAAACATTCAGTACTTC.

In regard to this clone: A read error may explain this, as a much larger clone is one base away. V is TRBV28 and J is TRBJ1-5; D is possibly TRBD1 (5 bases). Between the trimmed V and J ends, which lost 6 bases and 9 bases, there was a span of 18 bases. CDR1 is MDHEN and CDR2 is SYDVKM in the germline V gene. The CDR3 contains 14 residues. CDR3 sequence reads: CASRRSGGGWPQHF. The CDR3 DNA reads TGTGCCAGCAGGCGTTCGGGGGGGGGATGGCCCCAGCATTTT.

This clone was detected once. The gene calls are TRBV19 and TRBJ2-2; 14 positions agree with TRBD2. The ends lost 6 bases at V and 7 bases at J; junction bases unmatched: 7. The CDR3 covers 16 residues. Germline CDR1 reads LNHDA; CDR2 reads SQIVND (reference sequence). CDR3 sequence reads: CASRRLAGGAIGELFF. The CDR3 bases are TGTGCCAGTAGGAGACTAGCGGGAGGGGCGATCGGGGAGCTGTTTTTT.

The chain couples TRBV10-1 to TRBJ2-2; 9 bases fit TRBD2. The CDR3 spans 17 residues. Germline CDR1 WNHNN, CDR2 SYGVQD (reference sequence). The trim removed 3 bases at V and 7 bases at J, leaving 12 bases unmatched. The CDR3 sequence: CASSDGASGILGGELFF. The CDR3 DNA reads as TGCGCCAGCAGTGATGGGGCTAGCGGGATTTTAGGCGGGGAGCTGTTTTTT.

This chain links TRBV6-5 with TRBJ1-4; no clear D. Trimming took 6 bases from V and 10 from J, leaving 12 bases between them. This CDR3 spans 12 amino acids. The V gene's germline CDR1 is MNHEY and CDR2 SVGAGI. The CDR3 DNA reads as TGTGCCAGCAGGCCCGAACGGGGAAAACTGTTTTTT. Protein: CASRPERGKLFF.

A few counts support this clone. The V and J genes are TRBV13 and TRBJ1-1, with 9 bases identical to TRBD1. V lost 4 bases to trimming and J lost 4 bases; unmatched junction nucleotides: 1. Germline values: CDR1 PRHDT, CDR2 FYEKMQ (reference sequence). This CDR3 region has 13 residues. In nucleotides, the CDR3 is TGTGCCAGCAGCTGGACAGGGGCCACTGAAGCTTTCTTT. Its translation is CASSWTGATEAFF.

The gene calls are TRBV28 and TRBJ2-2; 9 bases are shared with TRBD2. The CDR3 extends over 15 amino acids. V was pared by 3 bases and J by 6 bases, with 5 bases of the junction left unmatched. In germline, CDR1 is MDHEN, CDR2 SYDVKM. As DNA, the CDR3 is TGTGCCAGCAGTTTCAGGCGGGAGGGCCCCGGGGAGCTGTTTTTT. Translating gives CASSFRREGPGELFF.

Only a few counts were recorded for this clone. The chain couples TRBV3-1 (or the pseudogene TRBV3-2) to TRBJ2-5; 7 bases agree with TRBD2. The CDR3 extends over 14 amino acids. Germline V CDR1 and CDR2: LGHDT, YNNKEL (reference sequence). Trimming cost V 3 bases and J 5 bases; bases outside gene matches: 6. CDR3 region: CASSQTREGETQYF. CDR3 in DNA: TGTGCCAGCAGCCAGACTAGGGAGGGGGAGACCCAGTACTTC.